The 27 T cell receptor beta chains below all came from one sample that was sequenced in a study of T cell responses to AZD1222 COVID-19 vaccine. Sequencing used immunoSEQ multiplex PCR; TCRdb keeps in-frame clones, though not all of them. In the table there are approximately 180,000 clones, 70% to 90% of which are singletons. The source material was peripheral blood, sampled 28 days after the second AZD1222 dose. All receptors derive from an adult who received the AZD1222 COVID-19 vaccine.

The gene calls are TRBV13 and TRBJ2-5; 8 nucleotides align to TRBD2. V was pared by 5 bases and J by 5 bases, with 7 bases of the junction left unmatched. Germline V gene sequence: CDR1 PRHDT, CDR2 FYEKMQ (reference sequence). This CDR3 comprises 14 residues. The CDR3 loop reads CASSIPGGTETQYF. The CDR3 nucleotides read TGTGCCAGCAGCATTCCGGGGGGGACGGAGACCCAGTACTTC.

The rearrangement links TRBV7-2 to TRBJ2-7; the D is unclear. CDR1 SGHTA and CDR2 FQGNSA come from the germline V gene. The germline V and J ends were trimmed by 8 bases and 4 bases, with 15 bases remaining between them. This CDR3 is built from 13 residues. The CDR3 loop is CASARWTSYEQYF. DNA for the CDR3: TGTGCCAGCGCGCGGTGGACCTCTTACGAGCAGTACTTC.

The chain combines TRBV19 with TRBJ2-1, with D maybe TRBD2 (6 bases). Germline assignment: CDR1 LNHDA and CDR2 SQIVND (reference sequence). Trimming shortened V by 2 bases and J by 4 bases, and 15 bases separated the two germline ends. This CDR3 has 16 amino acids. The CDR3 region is CASSIHRGGAYNEQFF. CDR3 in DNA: TGTGCCAGTAGTATACACCGAGGCGGGGCTTACAATGAGCAGTTCTTC.

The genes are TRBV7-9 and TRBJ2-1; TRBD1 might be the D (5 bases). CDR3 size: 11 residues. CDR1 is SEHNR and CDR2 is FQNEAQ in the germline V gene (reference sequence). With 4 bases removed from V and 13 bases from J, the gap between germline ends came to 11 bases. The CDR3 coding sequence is TGTGCCAGCAGCTCCCCAGGGCAACAGTTCTTC. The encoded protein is CASSSPGQQFF.

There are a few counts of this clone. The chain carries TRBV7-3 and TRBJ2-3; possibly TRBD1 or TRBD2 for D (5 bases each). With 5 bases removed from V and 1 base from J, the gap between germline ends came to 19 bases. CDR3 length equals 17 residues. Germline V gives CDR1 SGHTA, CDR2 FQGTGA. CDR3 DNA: TGTGCCAGCAGCCCCTCGGTGGGGGAGCGGCGCACAGATACGCAGTATTTT. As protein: CASSPSVGERRTDTQYF.

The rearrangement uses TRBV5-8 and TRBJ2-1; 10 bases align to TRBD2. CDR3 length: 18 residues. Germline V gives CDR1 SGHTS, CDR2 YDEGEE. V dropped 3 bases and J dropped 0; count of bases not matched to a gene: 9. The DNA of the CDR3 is TGTGCCAGCAGCTACGGACTAGCGGCGTTGAGCTCCTACAATGAGCAGTTCTTC. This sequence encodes CASSYGLAALSSYNEQFF.

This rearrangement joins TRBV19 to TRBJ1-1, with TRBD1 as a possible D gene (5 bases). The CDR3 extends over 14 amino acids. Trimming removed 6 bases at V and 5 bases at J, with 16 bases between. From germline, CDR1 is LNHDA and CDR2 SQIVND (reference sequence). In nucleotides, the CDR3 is TGTGCCAGTAGCCTTTCTGAAAGGGGTACTGAAGCTTTCTTT. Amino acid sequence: CASSLSERGTEAFF.

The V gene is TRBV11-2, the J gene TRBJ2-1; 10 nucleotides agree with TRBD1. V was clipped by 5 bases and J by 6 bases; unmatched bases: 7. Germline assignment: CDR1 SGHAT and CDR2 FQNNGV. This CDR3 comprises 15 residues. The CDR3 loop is CASSPRTGGGNEQFF. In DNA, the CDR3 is TGTGCCAGCAGCCCTCGGACAGGGGGAGGCAATGAGCAGTTCTTC.

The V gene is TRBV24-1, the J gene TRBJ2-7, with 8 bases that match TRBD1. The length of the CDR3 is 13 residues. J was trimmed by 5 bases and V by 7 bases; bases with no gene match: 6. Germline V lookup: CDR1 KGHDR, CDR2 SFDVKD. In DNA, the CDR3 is TGTGCCACCAGAGGTACAGGGGGGCACGAGCAGTACTTC. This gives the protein CATRGTGGHEQYF.

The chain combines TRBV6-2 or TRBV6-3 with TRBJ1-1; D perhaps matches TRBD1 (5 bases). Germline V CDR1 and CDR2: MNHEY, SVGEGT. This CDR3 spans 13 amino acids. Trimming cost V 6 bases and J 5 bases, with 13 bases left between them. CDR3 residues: CASRPAGETEAFF. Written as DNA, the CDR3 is TGTGCCAGCAGGCCTGCGGGGGAGACTGAAGCTTTCTTT.

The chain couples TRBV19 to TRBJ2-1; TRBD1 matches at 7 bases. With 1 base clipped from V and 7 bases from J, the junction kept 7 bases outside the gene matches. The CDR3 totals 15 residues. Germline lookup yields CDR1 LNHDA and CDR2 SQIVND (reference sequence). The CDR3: CASSIAATGVNEQFF. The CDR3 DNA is TGTGCCAGTAGTATAGCGGCTACAGGGGTGAATGAGCAGTTCTTC.

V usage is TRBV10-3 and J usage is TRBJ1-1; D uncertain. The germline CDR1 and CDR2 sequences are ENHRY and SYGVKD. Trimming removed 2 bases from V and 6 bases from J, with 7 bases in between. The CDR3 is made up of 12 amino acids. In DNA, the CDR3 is TGTGCCATCAGTGAGGGAGCTTCTGAAGCTTTCTTT. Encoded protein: CAISEGASEAFF.

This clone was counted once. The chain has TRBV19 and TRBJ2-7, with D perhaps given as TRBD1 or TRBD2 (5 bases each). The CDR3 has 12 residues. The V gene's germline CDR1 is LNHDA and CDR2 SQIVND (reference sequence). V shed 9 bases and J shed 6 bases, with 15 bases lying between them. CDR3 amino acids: CASGTSFSEQYF. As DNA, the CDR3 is TGTGCCAGCGGGACCTCGTTCAGCGAGCAGTACTTC.

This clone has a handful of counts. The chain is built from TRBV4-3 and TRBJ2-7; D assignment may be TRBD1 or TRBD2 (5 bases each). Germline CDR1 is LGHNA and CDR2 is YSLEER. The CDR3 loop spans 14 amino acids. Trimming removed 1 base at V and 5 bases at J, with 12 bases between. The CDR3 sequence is CASSQAQGPHEQYF. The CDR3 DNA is TGCGCCAGCAGCCAAGCCCAGGGACCCCACGAGCAGTACTTC.

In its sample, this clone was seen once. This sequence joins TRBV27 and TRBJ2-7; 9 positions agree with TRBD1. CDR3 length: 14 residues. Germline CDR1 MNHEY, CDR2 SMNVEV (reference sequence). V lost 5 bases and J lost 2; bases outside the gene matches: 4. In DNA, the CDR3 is TGTGCCAGCAGTGACAGGGGGGTGACCTACGAGCAGTACTTC. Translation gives CASSDRGVTYEQYF.

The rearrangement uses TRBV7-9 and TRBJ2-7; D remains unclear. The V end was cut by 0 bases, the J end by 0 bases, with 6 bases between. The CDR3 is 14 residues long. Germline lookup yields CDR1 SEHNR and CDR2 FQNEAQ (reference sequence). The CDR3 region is CASSLAAPSYEQYF. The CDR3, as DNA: TGTGCCAGCAGCTTAGCAGCCCCCTCCTACGAGCAGTACTTC.

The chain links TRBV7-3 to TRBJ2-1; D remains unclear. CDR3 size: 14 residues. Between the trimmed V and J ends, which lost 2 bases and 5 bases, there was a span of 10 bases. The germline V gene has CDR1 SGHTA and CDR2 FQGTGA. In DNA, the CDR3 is TGTGCCAGCAGCTTACTTAGCAGTAACAATGAGCAGTTCTTC. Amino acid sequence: CASSLLSSNNEQFF.

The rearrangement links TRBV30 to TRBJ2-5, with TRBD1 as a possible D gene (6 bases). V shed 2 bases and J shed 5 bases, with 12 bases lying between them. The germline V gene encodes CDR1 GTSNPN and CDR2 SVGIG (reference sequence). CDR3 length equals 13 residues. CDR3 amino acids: CAWSRLGAETQYF. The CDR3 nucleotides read TGTGCCTGGAGTAGACTGGGGGCTGAGACCCAGTACTTC.

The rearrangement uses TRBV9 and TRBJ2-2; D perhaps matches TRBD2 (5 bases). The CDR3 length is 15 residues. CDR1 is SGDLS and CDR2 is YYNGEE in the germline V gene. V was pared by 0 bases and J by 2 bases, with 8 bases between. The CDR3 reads CASSVGGGNTGELFF. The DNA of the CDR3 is TGTGCCAGCAGCGTAGGCGGAGGTAACACCGGGGAGCTGTTTTTT.

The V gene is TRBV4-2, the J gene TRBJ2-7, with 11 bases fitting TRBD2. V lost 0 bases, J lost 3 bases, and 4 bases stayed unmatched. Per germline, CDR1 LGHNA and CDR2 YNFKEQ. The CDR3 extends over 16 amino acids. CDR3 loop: CASSQEALAGGYEQYF. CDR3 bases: TGTGCCAGCAGCCAAGAGGCCCTAGCGGGAGGCTACGAGCAGTACTTC.

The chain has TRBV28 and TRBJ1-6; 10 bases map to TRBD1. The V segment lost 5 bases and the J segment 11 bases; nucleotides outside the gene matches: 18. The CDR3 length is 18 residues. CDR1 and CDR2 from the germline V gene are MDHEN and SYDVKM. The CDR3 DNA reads TGTGCCAGCAGTCTCCTGACTCCGACAGGGGGCGGGAGGACACCCCTCCACTTT. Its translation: CASSLLTPTGGGRTPLHF. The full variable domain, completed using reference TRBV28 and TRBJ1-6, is DVKVTQSSRYLVKRTGEKVFLECVQDMDHENMFWYRQDPGLGLRLIYFSYDVKMKEKGDIPEGYSVSREKKERFSLILESASTNQTSMYLCASSLLTPTGGGRTPLHFGNGTRLTVT.

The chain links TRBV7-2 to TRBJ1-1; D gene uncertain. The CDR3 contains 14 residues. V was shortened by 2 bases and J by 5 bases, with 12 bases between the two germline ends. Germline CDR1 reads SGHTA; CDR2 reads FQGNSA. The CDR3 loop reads CASSLRLGSTEAFF. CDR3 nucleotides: TGTGCCAGCAGCTTACGACTGGGAAGTACTGAAGCTTTCTTT.

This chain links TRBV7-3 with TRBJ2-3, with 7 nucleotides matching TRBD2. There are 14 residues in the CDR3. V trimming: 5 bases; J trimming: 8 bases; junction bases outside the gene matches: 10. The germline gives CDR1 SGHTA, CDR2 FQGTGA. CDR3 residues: CASSITSESPTQYF. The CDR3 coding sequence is TGTGCCAGCAGCATCACTAGCGAGAGCCCTACGCAGTATTTT.

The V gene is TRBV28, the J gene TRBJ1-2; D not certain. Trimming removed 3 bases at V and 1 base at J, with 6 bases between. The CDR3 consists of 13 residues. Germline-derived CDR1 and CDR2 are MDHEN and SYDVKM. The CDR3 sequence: CASSLDFNYGYTF. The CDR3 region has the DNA TGTGCCAGCAGTTTGGATTTTAACTATGGCTACACCTTC.

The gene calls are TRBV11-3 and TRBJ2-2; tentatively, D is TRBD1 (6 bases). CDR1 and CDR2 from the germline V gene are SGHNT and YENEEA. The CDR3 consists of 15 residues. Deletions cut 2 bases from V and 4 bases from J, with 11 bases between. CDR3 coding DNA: TGTGCCAGCAGCTTATCCAGGGGCGGCACCGGGGAGCTGTTTTTT. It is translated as CASSLSRGGTGELFF.

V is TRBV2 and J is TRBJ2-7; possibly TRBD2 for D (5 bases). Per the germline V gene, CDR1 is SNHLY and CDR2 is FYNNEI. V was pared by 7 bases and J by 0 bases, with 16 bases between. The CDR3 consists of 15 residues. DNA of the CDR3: TGTGCCAGCACCCCCCGGGGTAGGAGCTCCTACGAGCAGTACTTC. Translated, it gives CASTPRGRSSYEQYF.

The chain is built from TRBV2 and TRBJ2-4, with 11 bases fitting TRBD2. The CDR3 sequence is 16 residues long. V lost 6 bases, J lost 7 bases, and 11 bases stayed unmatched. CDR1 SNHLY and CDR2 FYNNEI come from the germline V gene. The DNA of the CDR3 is TGTGCCAGCAGACCCTGGGGTAGCGGGAGGGTGAACATTCAGTACTTC. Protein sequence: CASRPWGSGRVNIQYF.